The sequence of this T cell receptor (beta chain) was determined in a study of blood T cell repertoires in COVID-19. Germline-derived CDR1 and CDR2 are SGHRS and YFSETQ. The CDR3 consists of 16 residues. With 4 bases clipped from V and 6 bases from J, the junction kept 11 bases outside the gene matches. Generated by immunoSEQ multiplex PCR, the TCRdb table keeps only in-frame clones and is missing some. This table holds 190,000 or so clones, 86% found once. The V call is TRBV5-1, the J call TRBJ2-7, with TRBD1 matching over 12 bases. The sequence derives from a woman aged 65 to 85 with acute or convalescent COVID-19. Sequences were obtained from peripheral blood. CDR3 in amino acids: CASSVGAGTGGAEQYF. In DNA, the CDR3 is TGCGCCAGCAGCGTAGGGGCCGGGACAGGGGGCGCCGAGCAGTACTTC. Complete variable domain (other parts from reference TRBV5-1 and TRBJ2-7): KAGVTQTPRYLIKTRGQQVTLSCSPISGHRSVSWYQQTPGQGLQFLFEYFSETQRNKGNFPGRFSGRQFSNSRSEMNVSTLELGDSALYLCASSVGAGTGGAEQYFGPGTRLTVT.